A selection of T cell receptor beta chains follows, all from one sample in a study of shared T cell receptors in the human thymus. The assay was immunoSEQ multiplex PCR, and TCRdb's table has in-frame clones only and misses some. The table lists hundreds of thousands of clones, 80% to 90% of them singletons, with about 0.0094% in the top ten. These data were also filed under a second study, of human thymus T cells.

The sequenced sample consisted of thymocytes. The source of these receptors is a boy in the first two years of life with a congenital heart defect. Both conserved end residues are trimmed from each CDR3. The D gene is left open where the match is weak. Only some rows state a clone size, as once, few, many or a class for expanded clones.

J,V,size,D,CDR3
TRBJ1-4,TRBV5-4,-,TRBD1,ASSSSGTGEATNEKLF
TRBJ2-7,TRBV27,once,TRBD1,ASTLNSGQAHLEQY
TRBJ1-1,TRBV28,-,-,ASSLRLNNTEAF
TRBJ2-1,TRBV6-1,-,TRBD1,ASIPRTGQNNEQF
TRBJ2-7,TRBV6-1,-,TRBD1,ASHHPDRSYEQY
TRBJ2-7,TRBV7-2,once,TRBD2,ASSLTPGGVSYEQY
TRBJ1-2,TRBV28,-,TRBD1,ASNLDRAPNYGYT
TRBJ2-7,TRBV18,-,TRBD2,ASSPKGGSSYEQY
TRBJ1-2,TRBV11-2,-,TRBD1,ASSLGQGADGYT
TRBJ2-1,TRBV4-3,-,TRBD2,ASSQVRPPGLAGAVSYNEQF
TRBJ2-2,TRBV14,-,-,ASSRLGANTGELF
TRBJ2-6,TRBV7-8,-,-,ASSLYNGANVLT
TRBJ2-7,TRBV9,-,-,ASSVGVSYEQY
TRBJ1-1,TRBV7-9,-,-,ASREDRIWNTEAF
TRBJ2-2,TRBV25-1,-,-,ASSVSGTGELF